What follows are 31 T cell receptor beta chains derived from one specimen sequenced in a study of PD-1 blockade in classical Hodgkin lymphoma. Every single patient, without exception, relapsed after autologous stem cell transplantation, and brentuximab vedotin exposure varied. Sequencing was performed with immunoSEQ multiplex PCR; in TCRdb, only in-frame clones are kept and a portion is missing. The table has more than 60,000 clones, 90% seen once. The source was peripheral blood mononuclear cells (PBMCs), collected at baseline. These receptors all stem from a human donor with classical Hodgkin lymphoma.

This clone was detected only once. This chain links TRBV28 with TRBJ2-1, with a tentative D call TRBD1 (5 bases). Germline V gene data show CDR1 as MDHEN and CDR2 as SYDVKM. The CDR3 is 17 amino acids. V was pared by 3 bases and J by 0 bases, with 15 bases between. This chain's CDR3 is CASSFPQGGGSYNEQFF. Written as DNA, the CDR3 is TGTGCCAGCAGTTTCCCTCAGGGTGGTGGCTCCTACAATGAGCAGTTCTTC.

This chain links TRBV5-5 with TRBJ1-5, with D perhaps matching TRBD1 (6 bases). This CDR3 spans 15 amino acids. V was clipped by 0 bases and J by 2 bases, with 9 bases between them. The germline V gene encodes CDR1 SGHKS and CDR2 YYEKEE (reference sequence). The CDR3 here is CASSLETGRNQPQHF. DNA of the CDR3: TGTGCCAGCAGCTTGGAGACAGGACGCAATCAGCCCCAGCATTTT.

This clone came up a few times. This chain links TRBV10-3 with TRBJ1-6; 7 positions match TRBD1. CDR3 size: 15 residues. V was pared by 6 bases and J by 7 bases, with 9 bases of the junction left unmatched. Germline lookup yields CDR1 ENHRY and CDR2 SYGVKD. CDR3 amino acids: CAISSTGIGNSPLHF. The CDR3, as DNA: TGTGCCATCAGCTCGACAGGGATCGGAAATTCACCCCTCCACTTT.

Note on this clone: A read error may produce the germline difference seen at one junction end. The CDR3 DNA reads TGTGCTAGCAGCCAAGCTGGGAACGGGGAGCTGTTTTTT. It specifies CASSQAGNGELFF. The V and J genes are TRBV7-7 and TRBJ2-2, with D hard to call. Germline V gene sequence: CDR1 SSHAT, CDR2 FNYEAQ (reference sequence). The CDR3 totals 13 residues.

In its sample, this clone was seen once. J is TRBJ2-3 and V is TRBV7-9; D not resolved. Germline CDR1 is SEHNR and CDR2 is FQNEAQ (reference sequence). The V end was cut by 1 base, the J end by 2 bases, with 1 base between. CDR3 length: 12 residues. CDR3 protein: CASSLDTDTQYF. In DNA form, the CDR3 reads TGTGCCAGCAGCTTAGACACAGATACGCAGTATTTT.

V and J are TRBV23-1 and TRBJ2-7; TRBD2 might be the D (6 bases). TRBV23-1 is reported as an ORF; its role is uncertain. The CDR3 runs 15 residues. The germline V and J ends were trimmed by 6 bases and 6 bases, with 21 bases remaining between them. CDR3 DNA sequence: TGCGCCAGCAGCCCTAGGGGTAGCGGAGCGGCCGAGCAGTACTTC. This sequence encodes CASSPRGSGAAEQYF.

This clone has only a few counts. The CDR3 coding sequence is TGTGCCAGCAGCCAAGATTGGGAGGGCTATGGCTACACCTTC. Its protein product is CASSQDWEGYGYTF. The chain couples TRBV4-2 to TRBJ1-2; D gene unclear. V lost 0 bases, J lost 4 bases, and 9 bases lay in between. This CDR3 has 14 residues. Looked up from germline, CDR1 is LGHNA and CDR2 is YNFKEQ.

The rearrangement links TRBV29-1 to TRBJ2-7; 8 bases agree with TRBD1. V lost 4 bases, J lost 6 bases, and 5 bases stayed unmatched. From germline, CDR1 is SQVTM and CDR2 ANQGSEA. The CDR3 covers 12 residues. The CDR3 loop is CSVGGQGGEQYF. The CDR3 region has the DNA TGCAGCGTTGGCGGACAGGGCGGCGAGCAGTACTTC.

This clone showed up just a few times. CDR3 sequence reads: CASSVWGRQGMIRTGELFF. The CDR3 DNA is TGTGCCAGCAGCGTGTGGGGTAGGCAAGGGATGATTCGGACCGGGGAGCTGTTTTTT. This chain connects TRBV9 to TRBJ2-2; D remains unclear. Between the trimmed V and J ends, which lost 2 bases and 5 bases, there was a span of 25 bases. The CDR3 totals 19 residues. Germline V gene data show CDR1 as SGDLS and CDR2 as YYNGEE.

This chain links TRBV5-8 with TRBJ2-2; unclear D gene. This CDR3 has 12 residues. Germline loops: CDR1 SGHTS, CDR2 YDEGEE. Trimming left V 3 bases short and J 6 bases short, with 6 bases between. CDR3 nucleotides: TGTGCCAGCAGCTCCGTAGCCGGGGAGCTGTTTTTT. It translates to CASSSVAGELFF.

The CDR3 region is CASSSGTMYEKLFF. In DNA, the CDR3 is TGCGCCAGCAGCTCCGGGACAATGTATGAAAAACTGTTTTTT. The chain is built from TRBV5-1 and TRBJ1-4, with D perhaps matching TRBD1 (6 bases). Trimming removed 3 bases from V and 6 bases from J, with 12 bases in between. The CDR3 is made up of 14 amino acids. Germline CDR1 and CDR2: SGHRS and YFSETQ.

V gene TRBV21-1 combines with J gene TRBJ1-1; the table calls TRBD1, which could not be checked here. TRBV21-1 is an annotated pseudogene. The CDR3 extends over 15 amino acids. CDR3 sequence: CASRDVRGPNTEAFF. Here the CDR3 DNA reads TGTGCCAGCAGAGACGTCAGGGGGCCGAACACTGAAGCTTTCTTT.

CDR3 residues: CASSAQQGTDTQYF. In DNA, the CDR3 is TGTGCCAGCAGCGCACAACAGGGGACAGATACGCAGTATTTT. This chain links TRBV5-8 with TRBJ2-3; 7 nucleotides agree with TRBD1. The CDR3 length is 14 residues. Trimming took 4 bases from V and 3 from J; bases not matched to a gene: 5. CDR1 is SGHTS, CDR2 YDEGEE, per germline.

CDR3 nucleotides: TGTGCCAGCAGGGCTAAAGGGGACAATGAGCAGTTCTTC. It specifies CASRAKGDNEQFF. V is TRBV27 and J is TRBJ2-1; D perhaps matches TRBD1 (5 bases). V lost 6 bases and J 5 bases, leaving 11 bases between the germline ends. Germline CDR1 MNHEY, CDR2 SMNVEV (reference sequence). The CDR3 runs 13 residues.

The chain links TRBV5-6 to TRBJ1-6; 11 nucleotides match TRBD1. J gave up 6 bases and V 4 bases, and 6 bases lay outside the gene matches. This CDR3 has 16 amino acids. Germline V gene data show CDR1 as SGHDT and CDR2 as YYEEEE. CDR3 protein: CASSVGTGGRNSPLHF. The CDR3, as DNA: TGTGCCAGCAGCGTTGGGACAGGGGGGCGTAATTCACCCCTCCACTTT. Full variable domain (rest looked up from reference TRBV5-6 and TRBJ1-6): DAGVTQSPTHLIKTRGQQVTLRCSPKSGHDTVSWYQQALGQGPQFIFQYYEEEERQRGNFPDRFSGHQFPNYSSELNVNALLLGDSALYLCASSVGTGGRNSPLHFGNGTRLTVT.

On this clone itself: Other nucleotide sequences in the sample specify the same CDR3. The chain is built from TRBV5-1 and TRBJ2-3; no clear D gene. The germline V and J ends were trimmed by 0 bases and 6 bases, with 14 bases remaining between them. CDR1 and CDR2 from the germline V gene are SGHRS and YFSETQ. The length of the CDR3 is 15 residues. The CDR3 DNA reads TGCGCCAGCAGCTTGGAGTCCAGAGTCAGGGATACGCAGTATTTT. Amino acid sequence: CASSLESRVRDTQYF.

This clone was counted a few times. V and J are TRBV7-2 and TRBJ2-7; 7 bases map to TRBD1. After removal of 2 bases from V and 2 bases from J, the junction contained 0 bases not matched to a gene. Germline V gives CDR1 SGHTA, CDR2 FQGNSA. The CDR3 is 13 residues long. CDR3 in DNA: TGTGCCAGCAGCTTACAGGGGGCCTACGAGCAGTACTTC. Protein: CASSLQGAYEQYF.

The chain has TRBV4-1 and TRBJ2-7; unclear D gene. The germline V gene has CDR1 MGHRA and CDR2 YSYEKL. This CDR3 has 17 amino acids. Between the trimmed V and J ends, which lost 1 base and 4 bases, there was a span of 20 bases. CDR3 nucleotide sequence: TGCGCCAGCAGCCAAGTAGCCCGGCCCGGGTCCGGTTACGAGCAGTACTTC. Residues: CASSQVARPGSGYEQYF.

The rearrangement uses TRBV5-1 and TRBJ2-3, with D possibly being TRBD1 (5 bases). CDR1 and CDR2 (germline): SGHRS, YFSETQ. The CDR3 length is 15 residues. Trimming took off 2 bases at V and 4 bases at J, with 14 bases between the two ends. The CDR3 nucleotides read TGCGCCAGCAGCTTCCAGGGTGGTGAGTCAGATACGCAGTATTTT. Protein: CASSFQGGESDTQYF.

V and J are TRBV7-9 and TRBJ2-1; perhaps D is TRBD1 or TRBD2 (5 bases each). Per the germline V gene, CDR1 is SEHNR and CDR2 is FQNEAQ (reference sequence). The CDR3 is 13 residues long. V was cut by 9 bases and J by 8 bases, with 17 bases left in between. The DNA of the CDR3 is TGTGCCAGTAGGGACGGGACGACATATGAGCAGTTCTTC. It translates to CASRDGTTYEQFF.

This clone has just a few counts. The chain carries TRBV10-1 and TRBJ1-6; D is uncertain. Germline V CDR1 and CDR2: WNHNN, SYGVQD (reference sequence). The length of the CDR3 is 13 residues. V was pared by 4 bases and J by 10 bases, with 11 bases between. In DNA form, the CDR3 reads TGCGCCAGCAGTGGAACAGTAGGATCACCCCTCCACTTT. The encoded protein is CASSGTVGSPLHF.

The chain is built from TRBV10-2 and TRBJ2-7; D remains ambiguous. This CDR3 region has 12 residues. The V end was cut by 6 bases, the J end by 3 bases, with 9 bases between. Germline-derived CDR1 and CDR2 are WSHSY and SAAADI. Written as DNA, the CDR3 is TGCGCCAGCAGCCAAGGGTACTACGAGCAGTACTTC. The encoded protein is CASSQGYYEQYF.

J is TRBJ2-7 and V is TRBV6-1; D may be TRBD2 (6 bases). Germline values: CDR1 MNHNS, CDR2 SASEGT. V lost 3 bases and J lost 6, with 12 bases in between. The CDR3 contains 13 residues. CDR3 DNA sequence: TGTGCCAGCAGTGACCCGGGGGTGGGCGAGCAGTACTTC. Protein product: CASSDPGVGEQYF.

The chain combines TRBV11-2 with TRBJ2-3; 9 bases agree with TRBD2. Germline loops: CDR1 SGHAT, CDR2 FQNNGV. Trimming took 1 base from V and 3 from J; bases not matched to a gene: 14. The length of the CDR3 is 19 residues. DNA of the CDR3: TGTGCCAGCAGCTTAGTAGGAACCCGGAGGGGACTAGCAACAGATACGCAGTATTTT. This gives the protein CASSLVGTRRGLATDTQYF.

The gene calls are TRBV5-4 and TRBJ1-4; TRBD1 matches 10 bases. The CDR3 length is 14 residues. Germline V lookup: CDR1 SGHNT, CDR2 YYREEE (reference sequence). V was pared by 4 bases and J by 8 bases, with 5 bases of the junction left unmatched. CDR3 sequence reads: CASSDDRGREKLFF. Written as DNA, the CDR3 is TGTGCCAGCAGCGACGACAGGGGGCGGGAAAAACTGTTTTTT.

The chain links TRBV6-4 to TRBJ2-2, with TRBD2 identical over 7 bases. The trim removed 6 bases at V and 4 bases at J, leaving 8 bases unmatched. The CDR3 covers 15 residues. Per the germline V gene, CDR1 is MRHNA and CDR2 is SNTAGT. The CDR3: CASSPREDLTGELFF. CDR3 coding DNA: TGTGCCAGCAGCCCTCGGGAGGACCTCACCGGGGAGCTGTTTTTT.

The chain combines TRBV19 with TRBJ1-5; no firm D call. In germline, CDR1 is LNHDA, CDR2 SQIVND (reference sequence). The CDR3 consists of 15 residues. Trimming removed 3 bases at V and 0 bases at J, with 9 bases between. The CDR3 spells CASSIYYSSNQPQHF. In DNA form, the CDR3 reads TGTGCCAGTAGTATTTATTATAGTAGCAATCAGCCCCAGCATTTT.

The J gene is TRBJ2-5, the V gene TRBV6-1; no clear D. Between the trimmed V and J ends, which lost 1 base and 1 base, there was a span of 13 bases. Germline V lookup: CDR1 MNHNS, CDR2 SASEGT. The CDR3 has 16 amino acids. CDR3 region: CASSEGASRLQETQYF. As DNA, the CDR3 is TGTGCCAGCAGTGAAGGGGCCTCTAGGCTCCAAGAGACCCAGTACTTC.

The rearrangement links TRBV5-6 to TRBJ2-1, with a tentative D call TRBD1 (6 bases). CDR1 is SGHDT, CDR2 YYEEEE, per germline. V was trimmed by 2 bases and J by 9 bases, leaving 9 bases between them. CDR3 length: 12 residues. The CDR3 DNA reads TGTGCCAGCAGCTTCGGGACATCTGAGCAGTTCTTC. Translated, it gives CASSFGTSEQFF. Looking up the rest from reference TRBV5-6 and TRBJ2-1 gives the full variable domain: DAGVTQSPTHLIKTRGQQVTLRCSPKSGHDTVSWYQQALGQGPQFIFQYYEEEERQRGNFPDRFSGHQFPNYSSELNVNALLLGDSALYLCASSFGTSEQFFGPGTRLTVL.

The chain has TRBV28 and TRBJ2-6; TRBD2 matches 7 bases. J was trimmed by 4 bases and V by 4 bases; bases with no gene match: 13. CDR3 length: 18 amino acids. Germline V gives CDR1 MDHEN, CDR2 SYDVKM. Written as DNA, the CDR3 is TGTGCCAGCAGTTCCCCCTGGGGGGGGTCAGCAGGGGCCAACGTCCTGACTTTC. Its translation is CASSSPWGGSAGANVLTF. Variable domain in full (rest from reference TRBV28 and TRBJ2-6): DVKVTQSSRYLVKRTGEKVFLECVQDMDHENMFWYRQDPGLGLRLIYFSYDVKMKEKGDIPEGYSVSREKKERFSLILESASTNQTSMYLCASSSPWGGSAGANVLTFGAGSRLTVL.

This chain joins TRBV10-3 and TRBJ2-1; 9 nucleotides line up with TRBD2. CDR1 and CDR2 (germline): ENHRY, SYGVKD. V trimming: 6 bases; J trimming: 9 bases; junction bases outside the gene matches: 9. CDR3 length equals 14 residues. CDR3 nucleotides: TGTGCCATCAGGCCCGGGACTAGCCGCGGTGAGCAGTTCTTC. Its translation: CAIRPGTSRGEQFF.